This is a list of T cell receptor beta chains from one sample in a study of graft-versus-host responses after intestinal transplantation. These receptors lack a known antigen. TCRdb's table, derived via immunoSEQ multiplex PCR, lists solely in-frame clones and lacks some. The sample lists around 67,000 clones, 90% occurring once. The sequencing used unstimulated CD8+ T cells sorted from spleen or lymph node cells, collected before transplant. These receptors all come from a human donor who was the organ donor for an intestinal transplant. Each CDR3 is given with its conserved first and last residue. D genes are given only for firm matches. Clone size, where shown, is once, few, many, or a class for clones that have expanded.

J: TRBJ2-2; size: NA; V: TRBV13; D: NA; DNA: TGTGCCAGCAGCAGTAGCCGAGAGGCGAACACCGGGGAGCTGTTTTTT; CDR3: CASSSSREANTGELFF
J: TRBJ2-5; size: NA; V: TRBV4-2; D: TRBD2; DNA: TGTGCCAGCAGCCATGAACAAGGGACTACCCAGACCCAGTACTTC; CDR3: CASSHEQGTTQTQYF
J: TRBJ1-1; size: NA; V: TRBV29-1; D: NA; DNA: TGCAGCGTTGAACAGGGGAACACTGAAGCTTTCTTT; CDR3: CSVEQGNTEAFF
J: TRBJ1-1; size: NA; V: TRBV29-1; D: NA; DNA: TGCAGCGTTGAAGTTGGGGGAGGTCGGGGAGCTTTCTTT; CDR3: CSVEVGGGRGAFF
J: TRBJ1-1; size: NA; V: TRBV11-2; D: NA; DNA: TGTGCCAGCAGCCGCGGACTGACTGAAGCTTTCTTT; CDR3: CASSRGLTEAFF
J: TRBJ2-3; size: NA; V: TRBV9; D: TRBD2; DNA: TGTGCCAGCAGCGTCTCGGGACTAGCGAACACAGATACGCAGTATTTT; CDR3: CASSVSGLANTDTQYF
J: TRBJ1-1; size: once; V: TRBV2; D: NA; DNA: TGTGCCAGCAGTCGGGACATAATGAACACTGAAGCTTTCTTT; CDR3: CASSRDIMNTEAFF
J: TRBJ1-2; size: NA; V: TRBV29-1; D: TRBD1; DNA: TGCAGCGTTGACGGGACAGGCGGCTACACCTTC; CDR3: CSVDGTGGYTF
J: TRBJ2-1; size: NA; V: TRBV2; D: TRBD2; DNA: TGTGCCACAGCCAGGCGGGGGGTGGTTGAGCAGTTCTTC; CDR3: CATARRGVVEQFF
J: TRBJ2-4; size: NA; V: TRBV6-4; D: TRBD1; DNA: TGTGCCAGCAGTGCGTACCGGGACAGGGATTCTCTAGCCAAAAACATTCAGTACTTC; CDR3: CASSAYRDRDSLAKNIQYF
J: TRBJ1-5; size: NA; V: TRBV7-2; D: NA; DNA: TGTGCCAGCAGCCAGGCGTTTCAGCCCCAGCATTTT; CDR3: CASSQAFQPQHF
J: TRBJ1-2; size: NA; V: TRBV9; D: TRBD1; DNA: TGTGCCAGCAGCGGGCACGGGACAGGGTTGCGGGGCTACACCTTC; CDR3: CASSGHGTGLRGYTF
J: TRBJ1-1; size: NA; V: TRBV6-5; D: NA; DNA: TGTGCCAGCAGTTACTCTAATCGGCGGGATTACGAAGCTTTCTTT; CDR3: CASSYSNRRDYEAFF
J: TRBJ2-5; size: NA; V: TRBV9; D: TRBD1; DNA: TGTGCCAGCAGCGTTGGGACAGTTTTCCAAGAGACCCAGTACTTC; CDR3: CASSVGTVFQETQYF
J: TRBJ1-2; size: NA; V: TRBV5-1; D: NA; DNA: TGCGCCAGCAGCAAACTACCGGGAAGTAACTATGGCTACACCTTC; CDR3: CASSKLPGSNYGYTF
J: TRBJ2-5; size: NA; V: TRBV25-1; D: NA; DNA: TGTGCCAGCAACTCGAAAGAGACCCAGTACTTC; CDR3: CASNSKETQYF
J: TRBJ2-1; size: NA; V: TRBV27; D: NA; DNA: TGTGCCAGCAGCCGGGCGGGGTACAATGAGCAGTTCTTC; CDR3: CASSRAGYNEQFF
J: TRBJ2-1; size: NA; V: TRBV28; D: NA; DNA: TGTGCCAGCAGTCGGGTGGATGAGCAGTTCTTC; CDR3: CASSRVDEQFF
J: TRBJ2-3; size: NA; V: TRBV5-1; D: NA; DNA: TGCGCCAGCAGCTTGGTCAGTAGCACAGATACGCAGTATTTT; CDR3: CASSLVSSTDTQYF
J: TRBJ2-3; size: NA; V: TRBV7-9; D: NA; DNA: TGTGCCAGCAGCTTGTCCTCCACAGATACGCAGTATTTT; CDR3: CASSLSSTDTQYF
J: TRBJ2-1; size: NA; V: TRBV29-1; D: TRBD1; DNA: TGCAGCGTTGGGGGATGGGACAGGGGGTCCTACAATGAGCAGTTCTTC; CDR3: CSVGGWDRGSYNEQFF
J: TRBJ2-5; size: NA; V: TRBV13; D: TRBD2; DNA: TGTGCCAGCAGCGGAACTAGCGGGGGCTTTCAAGAGACCCAGTACTTC; CDR3: CASSGTSGGFQETQYF
J: TRBJ2-5; size: NA; V: TRBV7-3; D: NA; DNA: TGTGCCAGCAGAGGACACGGAGAGACCCAGTACTTC; CDR3: CASRGHGETQYF
J: TRBJ1-6; size: NA; V: TRBV27; D: TRBD1; DNA: TGTGCCAGCAGCCAAACATCCGGGACAGGGGACTCACCCCTCCACTTT; CDR3: CASSQTSGTGDSPLHF
J: TRBJ1-1; size: once; V: TRBV11-2; D: NA; DNA: TGTGCCAGCAGCTTACAAGGGGCCAGTAACCCGAACACTGAAGCTTTCTTT; CDR3: CASSLQGASNPNTEAFF
J: TRBJ2-1; size: NA; V: TRBV29-1; D: TRBD1; DNA: TGCAGCGTAGAAGACAGGGGGAATGAGCAGTTCTTC; CDR3: CSVEDRGNEQFF
J: TRBJ2-1; size: NA; V: TRBV7-6; D: TRBD2; DNA: TGTGCCAGCAGCTTAGGAGACGGGGGGGTCTACAATGAGCAGTTCTTC; CDR3: CASSLGDGGVYNEQFF
J: TRBJ1-2; size: NA; V: TRBV9; D: NA; DNA: TGTGCCAGCAGCGTAGGGTCTGTGGGGCAGTCGAATGGCTACACCTTC; CDR3: CASSVGSVGQSNGYTF
J: TRBJ2-1; size: once; V: TRBV9; D: TRBD2; DNA: TGTGCCAGCAGCGTGGGTGGGCTAGCGGGGGGTACCCTTTTCAATGAGCAGTTCTTC; CDR3: CASSVGGLAGGTLFNEQFF